This is a list of T cell receptor beta chains from one sample in a study of blood T cells in healthy people across ages. Each CDR3 protein gets one entry after TCRdb re-called the 5' RACE reads with MiXCR. The repertoire holds more than 700,000 distinct CDR3 sequences, with roughly 53% as singletons. Sequenced: blood. These receptors were obtained from a man older than 75 in good health. Each CDR3 is given with its conserved first and last residue. The D gene is left open where the match is weak. Only some rows state a clone size, as once, few, many or a class for expanded clones.

v_call: TRBV3-1
clone_size: once
d_call: TRBD2
j_call: TRBJ2-5
cdr3_aa: CASSHNGGSNEQYF
cdr3_nt: TGTGCCAGCAGCCACAACGGGGGGAGCAATGAGCAGTACTTC

v_call: TRBV28
clone_size: few
d_call: NA
j_call: TRBJ2-7
cdr3_aa: CASKPQSQGSYEQYF
cdr3_nt: TGTGCCAGCAAGCCGCAATCACAGGGATCCTACGAGCAGTACTTC

v_call: TRBV9
clone_size: few
d_call: NA
j_call: TRBJ2-4
cdr3_aa: CASSPPGPGTKNIQYF
cdr3_nt: TGTGCCAGCAGCCCCCCTGGGCCAGGAACCAAAAACATTCAGTACTTC

v_call: TRBV20-1
clone_size: NA
d_call: NA
j_call: TRBJ1-5
cdr3_aa: CRASRGNQPQHF
cdr3_nt: TGCAGGGCTAGCAGGGGCAATCAGCCCCAGCATTTT

v_call: TRBV20-1
clone_size: many
d_call: NA
j_call: TRBJ2-7
cdr3_aa: CSARDRDRSSYEQYF
cdr3_nt: TGCAGTGCTAGAGACCGGGACCGAAGCTCCTACGAGCAGTACTTC

v_call: TRBV27
clone_size: NA
d_call: NA
j_call: TRBJ2-1
cdr3_aa: CASSLSLGAPHEQFF
cdr3_nt: TGTGCCAGCAGTTTGAGTCTTGGAGCGCCCCATGAGCAGTTCTTC

v_call: TRBV7-2
clone_size: NA
d_call: NA
j_call: TRBJ1-1
cdr3_aa: CASSPWSAGRWTEAFF
cdr3_nt: TGTGCCAGCAGCCCCTGGTCGGCAGGAAGGTGGACTGAAGCTTTCTTT

v_call: TRBV3-1
clone_size: NA
d_call: NA
j_call: TRBJ2-7
cdr3_aa: CASSPNPLGHEQYF
cdr3_nt: TGTGCCAGCAGCCCCAACCCCCTCGGGCACGAGCAGTACTTC

v_call: TRBV20-1
clone_size: few
d_call: TRBD2
j_call: TRBJ2-1
cdr3_aa: CSARPWGRDYNEQFF
cdr3_nt: TGCAGTGCTAGGCCCTGGGGGAGGGACTACAATGAGCAGTTCTTC

v_call: TRBV3-1
clone_size: few
d_call: NA
j_call: TRBJ1-2
cdr3_aa: CASSQGRAIGGYTF
cdr3_nt: TGTGCCAGCAGCCAAGGTCGGGCCATCGGGGGCTACACCTTC

v_call: TRBV25-1
clone_size: few
d_call: NA
j_call: TRBJ1-2
cdr3_aa: CASTFGRQGYTF
cdr3_nt: TGTGCCAGCACCTTCGGACGCCAAGGCTACACCTTC

v_call: TRBV15
clone_size: few
d_call: NA
j_call: TRBJ2-7
cdr3_aa: CATSRDGGAYEQYF
cdr3_nt: TGTGCCACCAGCAGAGATGGAGGAGCCTACGAGCAGTACTTC

v_call: TRBV9
clone_size: NA
d_call: TRBD2
j_call: TRBJ2-7
cdr3_aa: CASSEGGLVNEQYF
cdr3_nt: TGTGCCAGCAGCGAGGGGGGACTAGTGAATGAGCAGTACTTC

v_call: TRBV4-1
clone_size: many
d_call: NA
j_call: TRBJ2-6
cdr3_aa: CASSPLPGSGANVLTF
cdr3_nt: TGCGCCAGCAGCCCCCTGCCCGGCTCTGGGGCCAACGTCCTGACTTTC

v_call: TRBV6-1
clone_size: NA
d_call: NA
j_call: TRBJ1-2
cdr3_aa: CASSEVAASYGYTF
cdr3_nt: TGTGCCAGCAGTGAAGTTGCGGCTTCCTATGGCTACACCTTC

v_call: TRBV11-1
clone_size: NA
d_call: TRBD2
j_call: TRBJ2-7
cdr3_aa: CASSFAGLAGDTNEQYF
cdr3_nt: TGTGCCAGCAGCTTCGCCGGGCTAGCGGGAGACACCAATGAGCAGTACTTC

v_call: TRBV7-3
clone_size: once
d_call: NA
j_call: TRBJ2-1
cdr3_aa: CASSSAPRVSYNEQFF
cdr3_nt: TGTGCCAGCAGCTCTGCCCCTAGGGTCTCCTACAATGAGCAGTTCTTC

v_call: TRBV10-3
clone_size: NA
d_call: NA
j_call: TRBJ2-1
cdr3_aa: CAISGTYNEQFF
cdr3_nt: TGTGCCATCAGCGGGACTTACAATGAGCAGTTCTTC

v_call: TRBV9
clone_size: few
d_call: NA
j_call: TRBJ2-7
cdr3_aa: CASSAGAAGAPYEQYF
cdr3_nt: TGTGCCAGCAGCGCCGGCGCGGCAGGGGCGCCGTACGAGCAGTACTTC

v_call: TRBV7-9
clone_size: NA
d_call: TRBD1
j_call: TRBJ2-5
cdr3_aa: CASTHPFNRGDVETQYF
cdr3_nt: TGTGCCAGCACCCATCCTTTTAACAGGGGGGATGTGGAGACCCAGTACTTC

v_call: TRBV27
clone_size: NA
d_call: NA
j_call: TRBJ2-1
cdr3_aa: CASKRTIGEQFF
cdr3_nt: TGTGCCAGCAAACGGACTATTGGTGAGCAGTTCTTC

v_call: TRBV3-1
clone_size: NA
d_call: TRBD1
j_call: TRBJ2-7
cdr3_aa: CASSQGGTVAYEQYF
cdr3_nt: TGTGCCAGCAGCCAAGGTGGGACAGTAGCCTACGAGCAGTACTTC

v_call: TRBV6-6
clone_size: NA
d_call: NA
j_call: TRBJ2-7
cdr3_aa: CASRVGTPSYEQYF
cdr3_nt: TGTGCCAGCAGGGTCGGGACACCATCCTACGAGCAGTACTTC

v_call: TRBV10-3
clone_size: NA
d_call: NA
j_call: TRBJ1-2
cdr3_aa: CAISESGARYGYTF
cdr3_nt: TGTGCCATCAGTGAGTCGGGGGCGCGATATGGCTACACCTTC

v_call: TRBV6-1
clone_size: few
d_call: NA
j_call: TRBJ2-5
cdr3_aa: CASSWGQQETQYF
cdr3_nt: TGTGCCAGCAGTTGGGGGCAGCAAGAGACCCAGTACTTC

v_call: TRBV7-9
clone_size: few
d_call: NA
j_call: TRBJ2-7
cdr3_aa: CASSSSAVPVGSAYEQYF
cdr3_nt: TGTGCCAGCAGCTCGAGCGCCGTACCGGTCGGATCCGCATACGAGCAGTACTTC

v_call: TRBV7-6
clone_size: NA
d_call: NA
j_call: TRBJ2-7
cdr3_aa: CASSLAQGSPYEQYF
cdr3_nt: TGTGCCAGCAGCTTAGCCCAGGGAAGCCCCTACGAGCAGTACTTC

v_call: TRBV7-3
clone_size: few
d_call: NA
j_call: TRBJ2-3
cdr3_aa: CASSPTSDADTQYF
cdr3_nt: TGTGCCAGCAGCCCCACTAGTGACGCAGATACGCAGTATTTT

v_call: TRBV5-1
clone_size: NA
d_call: TRBD2
j_call: TRBJ2-1
cdr3_aa: CASILGLAGGNEQFF
cdr3_nt: TGCGCCAGCATCCTTGGACTAGCGGGAGGAAATGAGCAGTTCTTC

v_call: TRBV7-9
clone_size: NA
d_call: NA
j_call: TRBJ2-2
cdr3_aa: CASSSGGQLNTGELFF
cdr3_nt: TGTGCCAGCAGCTCGGGGGGACAGCTCAACACCGGGGAGCTGTTTTTT

v_call: TRBV20-1
clone_size: NA
d_call: TRBD2
j_call: TRBJ2-1
cdr3_aa: CSAPGTSYNEQFF
cdr3_nt: TGCAGTGCCCCCGGGACTAGCTACAATGAGCAGTTCTTC

v_call: TRBV5-1
clone_size: few
d_call: TRBD2
j_call: TRBJ2-1
cdr3_aa: CASSLRVASGTQGYEQFF
cdr3_nt: TGCGCCAGCAGCTTGCGTGTCGCTAGCGGGACGCAAGGGTATGAGCAGTTCTTC

v_call: TRBV20-1
clone_size: few
d_call: TRBD2
j_call: TRBJ2-3
cdr3_aa: CSASLAGVEHRYAYF
cdr3_nt: TGCAGTGCTAGTTTAGCGGGAGTGGAGCACAGATACGCGTATTTT

v_call: TRBV11-1
clone_size: NA
d_call: TRBD1
j_call: TRBJ1-6
cdr3_aa: CASSFQDRGDRPLHF
cdr3_nt: TGTGCCAGCAGCTTCCAGGACAGGGGTGACCGACCCCTCCACTTT

v_call: TRBV20-1
clone_size: NA
d_call: TRBD1
j_call: TRBJ1-2
cdr3_aa: CSAAGQGANYGYTF
cdr3_nt: TGCAGTGCTGCCGGACAGGGGGCCAACTATGGCTACACCTTC

v_call: TRBV11-2
clone_size: NA
d_call: NA
j_call: TRBJ2-3
cdr3_aa: CASSSIGLDTDTQYF
cdr3_nt: TGTGCCAGCAGCTCGATAGGGCTAGACACAGATACGCAGTATTTT

v_call: TRBV21-1
clone_size: NA
d_call: NA
j_call: TRBJ1-1
cdr3_aa: CASSKARGHLNTEAFF
cdr3_nt: TGTGCCAGCAGCAAAGCGCGGGGGCATCTGAACACTGAAGCTTTCTTT

v_call: TRBV5-6
clone_size: NA
d_call: NA
j_call: TRBJ2-1
cdr3_aa: CASSSDSQIANEQFF
cdr3_nt: TGTGCCAGCAGTTCGGACAGCCAGATAGCGAATGAGCAGTTCTTC

v_call: TRBV13
clone_size: NA
d_call: NA
j_call: TRBJ2-7
cdr3_aa: CASSPQDAGSYEQYF
cdr3_nt: TGTGCCAGCAGCCCCCAGGACGCGGGCTCCTACGAGCAGTACTTC

v_call: TRBV6-1
clone_size: NA
d_call: NA
j_call: TRBJ2-1
cdr3_aa: CASSEWAGEQFF
cdr3_nt: TGTGCCAGCAGTGAATGGGCGGGTGAGCAGTTCTTC

v_call: TRBV7-8
clone_size: NA
d_call: TRBD1
j_call: TRBJ1-6
cdr3_aa: CASSLFPDRGRYNSPLHF
cdr3_nt: TGTGCCAGCAGCTTATTCCCGGACAGGGGCCGCTATAATTCACCCCTCCACTTT

v_call: TRBV20-1
clone_size: NA
d_call: TRBD1
j_call: TRBJ1-2
cdr3_aa: CSAADIQGLVYGYTF
cdr3_nt: TGCAGTGCCGCCGATATACAGGGGCTAGTCTATGGCTACACCTTC

v_call: TRBV5-5
clone_size: NA
d_call: NA
j_call: TRBJ2-1
cdr3_aa: CASSLAASYNEQFF
cdr3_nt: TGTGCCAGCAGCTTGGCGGCCTCTTACAATGAGCAGTTCTTC

v_call: TRBV7-2
clone_size: NA
d_call: NA
j_call: TRBJ2-7
cdr3_aa: CASSPSGTNYEQYF
cdr3_nt: TGTGCCAGCAGCCCCTCCGGGACCAACTACGAGCAGTACTTC

v_call: TRBV12-3/TRBV12-4
clone_size: NA
d_call: TRBD1
j_call: TRBJ1-5
cdr3_aa: CASSLRPGQNQPQHF
cdr3_nt: TGTGCCAGCAGTTTACGTCCGGGACAGAATCAGCCCCAGCATTTT

v_call: TRBV28
clone_size: few
d_call: NA
j_call: TRBJ1-2
cdr3_aa: CASLDGPYGYTF
cdr3_nt: TGTGCCAGCCTCGACGGACCATATGGCTACACCTTC

v_call: TRBV10-3
clone_size: NA
d_call: NA
j_call: TRBJ2-6
cdr3_aa: CAISEGPSGANVLTF
cdr3_nt: TGTGCCATCAGTGAGGGTCCCTCTGGGGCCAACGTCCTGACTTTC

v_call: TRBV10-3
clone_size: few
d_call: TRBD2
j_call: TRBJ2-7
cdr3_aa: CAIRDLAGAYEQYF
cdr3_nt: TGTGCCATCAGGGACCTAGCGGGAGCGTACGAGCAGTACTTC

v_call: TRBV2
clone_size: NA
d_call: NA
j_call: TRBJ1-2
cdr3_aa: CASSEETLLRSYTF
cdr3_nt: TGTGCCAGCAGTGAAGAGACACTTTTGAGGAGCTACACCTTC

v_call: TRBV10-3
clone_size: NA
d_call: TRBD1
j_call: TRBJ1-6
cdr3_aa: CAISESEGATNSPLHF
cdr3_nt: TGTGCCATCAGTGAGTCAGAGGGGGCAACAAATTCACCCCTCCACTTT

v_call: TRBV20-1
clone_size: few
d_call: TRBD2
j_call: TRBJ2-3
cdr3_aa: CSASVQGSGSGGDRYAYF
cdr3_nt: TGCAGTGCTAGCGTCCAGGGTAGCGGGAGCGGTGGGGACAGATACGCGTATTTT

v_call: TRBV2
clone_size: NA
d_call: TRBD2
j_call: TRBJ2-3
cdr3_aa: CASSERETTDTQYF
cdr3_nt: TGTGCCAGCAGTGAGCGGGAGACCACAGATACGCAGTATTTT

v_call: TRBV24-1
clone_size: NA
d_call: TRBD2
j_call: TRBJ2-1
cdr3_aa: CATRTSGSYNEQFF
cdr3_nt: TGTGCCACCAGGACCAGCGGGAGTTACAATGAGCAGTTCTTC

v_call: TRBV7-2
clone_size: NA
d_call: TRBD2
j_call: TRBJ2-4
cdr3_aa: CASSPTAGGNIQYF
cdr3_nt: TGTGCCAGCAGCCCCACGGCGGGGGGAAACATTCAGTACTTC

v_call: TRBV3-1
clone_size: NA
d_call: TRBD2
j_call: TRBJ2-1
cdr3_aa: CASSLRMVAGDNEQFF
cdr3_nt: TGTGCCAGCAGCCTCCGGATGGTAGCGGGAGACAATGAGCAGTTCTTC

v_call: TRBV6-5
clone_size: NA
d_call: TRBD1
j_call: TRBJ1-6
cdr3_aa: CASSGQASPLHF
cdr3_nt: TGTGCCAGCAGTGGACAGGCTTCACCCCTCCACTTT

v_call: TRBV7-2
clone_size: NA
d_call: NA
j_call: TRBJ2-3
cdr3_aa: CASSLVQEQYAYF
cdr3_nt: TGTGCCAGCAGCTTAGTTCAGGAGCAATACGCGTATTTT

v_call: TRBV6-4
clone_size: once
d_call: TRBD2
j_call: TRBJ2-1
cdr3_aa: CASSEGGRRNEQFF
cdr3_nt: TGTGCCAGTAGTGAAGGCGGGAGGCGGAATGAGCAGTTCTTC